Below are 23 T cell receptor beta chains sequenced from a single sample in a study of blood T cells in healthy people across ages. Using a J-beta primer mix together with a sample-barcoded 5' primer, a second PCR was run for about 6 to 11 cycles. TCRdb redid the calling of the 5' RACE reads with MiXCR, one entry per CDR3 protein. The sample holds 850,000 to 950,000 distinct CDR3 sequences, under 30% seen once. Material for sequencing was blood. The source is a woman older than 75 in good health.

There are a few counts of this clonotype. The chain recombines TRBV4-2 with TRBJ2-2; 11 nucleotides align to TRBD1. Germline values: CDR1 LGHNA, CDR2 YNFKEQ. Trimming cost V 1 base and J 3 bases; bases outside gene matches: 4. The CDR3 consists of 17 residues. In DNA, the CDR3 is TGTGCCAGCAGCCAAGCGGGGACAGGGGGTGACACCGGGGAGCTGTTTTTT. Protein: CASSQAGTGGDTGELFF.

This clonotype was seen ten or more times. V is TRBV6-5 and J is TRBJ2-5; a weak D match, TRBD1 (6 bases). V lost 6 bases, J lost 2 bases, and 16 bases lay in between. The CDR3 loop spans 15 amino acids. The V gene's germline CDR1 is MNHEY and CDR2 SVGAGI. The CDR3 DNA reads TGTGCCAGCAGGCCTTACAGGGAAAGTCAAGAGACCCAGTACTTC. The encoded protein is CASRPYRESQETQYF.

This clonotype was observed many times. The rearrangement joins TRBV7-2 to TRBJ2-1, with TRBD2 matching 9 bases. Germline V gene lookup returns CDR1 SGHTA and CDR2 FQGNSA. CDR3 length: 15 residues. V shed 0 bases and J 10 bases; nucleotides not matched to a gene: 7. This chain's CDR3 is CASSLAGLALREQFF. CDR3 nucleotide sequence: TGTGCCAGCAGCTTAGCAGGACTAGCGTTAAGGGAGCAGTTCTTC.

In the case of this clonotype: Being one base from a much bigger clone, this may be a read error. The chain links TRBV6-6 to TRBJ2-6; maybe TRBD1 (5 bases). Germline V CDR1 and CDR2: MNHNY, SVGAGI (reference sequence). CDR3 length: 15 amino acids. Here the CDR3 DNA reads TGTGCCAGCAGATCTACAGGTCTTGGGGCCAACGTCCGGACTTTC. It codes for CASRSTGLGANVRTF.

In its sample, this clonotype was seen a few times. V usage is TRBV4-3 and J usage is TRBJ1-2, with 7 positions matching TRBD1. The CDR3 length is 16 residues. Unmatched junction bases numbered 10, after V lost 4 bases and J lost 2 bases. Germline assignment: CDR1 LGHNA and CDR2 YSLEER. The CDR3 protein is CASSPGTPGGNYGYTF. In DNA form, the CDR3 reads TGCGCCAGCAGCCCCGGTACGCCAGGGGGGAACTATGGCTACACCTTC.

The V call is TRBV7-3, the J call TRBJ1-1, with D perhaps matching TRBD1 (6 bases). The ends were cut back, 6 bases at V and 5 bases at J, with 13 bases in the middle. This CDR3 has 13 residues. The V gene's germline CDR1 is SGHTA and CDR2 FQGTGA. CDR3 DNA: TGTGCCAGCAGTTATACAGGGAGGACTGAAGCTTTCTTT. This sequence encodes CASSYTGRTEAFF.

Of note for this clonotype: A much more abundant neighbour one base away suggests this may be a read error. The chain uses TRBV20-1 and TRBJ2-1, with 7 bases fitting TRBD1. Germline V lookup: CDR1 DFQATT, CDR2 SNEGSKA (reference sequence). Unmatched junction bases numbered 18, after V lost 6 bases and J lost 13 bases. This CDR3 is 14 amino acids long. CDR3 in amino acids: CSASDTGVQETQFF. The CDR3, as DNA: TGCAGTGCGAGCGATACAGGGGTCCAAGAGACCCAGTTCTTC.

V and J are TRBV20-1 and TRBJ2-3; 8 bases align to TRBD2. Germline V lookup: CDR1 DFQATT, CDR2 SNEGSKA (reference sequence). V was pared by 6 bases and J by 2 bases, with 7 bases of the junction left unmatched. The CDR3 has 14 amino acids. The CDR3 DNA follows: TGCAGTGCGAATCCGGGGGGGATCACAGATACGCAGTATTTT. This translates into CSANPGGITDTQYF.

The genes are TRBV6-4 and TRBJ2-1, with 8 nucleotides matching TRBD2. CDR3 length: 14 amino acids. Germline assignment: CDR1 MRHNA and CDR2 SNTAGT. Trimming took 3 bases from V and 7 from J; bases not matched to a gene: 5. This CDR3 reads CASSESSGMNEQFF. The CDR3 bases are TGTGCCAGCAGTGAAAGTAGCGGGATGAATGAGCAGTTCTTC.

This clonotype was counted many times. The chain has TRBV6-5 and TRBJ2-1; perhaps D is TRBD1 or TRBD2 (7 bases each). Germline CDR1 and CDR2: MNHEY and SVGAGI. With 4 bases removed from V and 9 bases from J, the gap between germline ends came to 22 bases. The length of the CDR3 is 16 residues. CDR3 coding DNA: TGTGCCAGCAGTTCCCCCAGGGGGGGGGCAGGAGGTGAGCAGTTCTTC. This sequence encodes CASSSPRGGAGGEQFF.

There are many counts of this clonotype. CDR3 in amino acids: CASSLGTGDNEQFF. In DNA, the CDR3 is TGCGCCAGCAGCTTAGGGACAGGGGACAATGAGCAGTTCTTC. This chain links TRBV5-1 with TRBJ2-1; TRBD1 matches at 10 bases. The CDR3 is 14 residues long. Germline V gene data show CDR1 as SGHRS and CDR2 as YFSETQ. V dropped 2 bases and J dropped 5; count of bases not matched to a gene: 1.

V and J are TRBV20-1 and TRBJ1-6, with D possibly TRBD1 on 5 matching bases. CDR3 length equals 16 residues. V lost 1 base and J lost 8, with 18 bases in between. Germline loops: CDR1 DFQATT, CDR2 SNEGSKA (reference sequence). The CDR3 DNA follows: TGCAGTGCTAGAGCCGCTCCGACGGGGCGGGATTCACCCCTCCACTTT. It is translated as CSARAAPTGRDSPLHF.

This clonotype occurred many times. The chain combines TRBV20-1 with TRBJ2-5; D is unclear. Germline V gene lookup returns CDR1 DFQATT and CDR2 SNEGSKA (reference sequence). The CDR3 length is 12 residues. Deletions cut 3 bases from V and 5 bases from J, with 10 bases between. In DNA, the CDR3 is TGCAGTGCTAGTCTGGGTTATGAGACCCAGTACTTC. It is translated as CSASLGYETQYF.

Note on this clonotype: One end of the junction does not line up with germline, which may come from a read error. The chain uses TRBV20-1 and TRBJ2-3; TRBD1 matches at 8 bases. The CDR3 loop spans 15 amino acids. From germline, CDR1 is DFQATT and CDR2 SNEGSKA (reference sequence). CDR3 coding DNA: TGCAGTGCCCCGAGACAGGGGTCGGGCACAGGTACGCAGTATTTT. Translating it yields CSAPRQGSGTGTQYF.

In this sample, this clonotype turned up once. Compared with germline, one end of the junction differs, possibly owing to a read error. J is TRBJ2-1 and V is TRBV7-6, with 8 bases lining up with TRBD1. Germline CDR1 SGHVS, CDR2 FNYEAQ. The CDR3 is 15 amino acids. In DNA, the CDR3 is TGTGCCGGCAGCCCCATCGACAGGGGCGGAGAGACCCAGTTCTTC. Translating it yields CAGSPIDRGGETQFF.

For this clonotype: A much larger clonotype is one base distant, so this may be a read error. The rearrangement links TRBV11-2 to TRBJ2-3; possibly TRBD1 for D (5 bases). The CDR3 is 14 residues long. Germline V gene lookup returns CDR1 SGHAT and CDR2 FQNNGV. The CDR3 here is CTSSSQGGRDTQYF. DNA for the CDR3: TGTACCAGCAGCTCTCAGGGTGGTAGAGATACGCAGTATTTT.

This clonotype was recorded a few times. The chain has TRBV3-1 and TRBJ2-1, with D possibly being TRBD2 (5 bases). CDR3 length: 14 residues. CDR1 and CDR2 (germline): LGHDT, YNNKEL (reference sequence). V was pared by 2 bases and J by 12 bases, with 17 bases between. The CDR3 region is CASSQSRGNTGQFF. In DNA form, the CDR3 reads TGTGCCAGCAGCCAAAGTAGAGGGAACACGGGGCAGTTCTTC.

The rearrangement links TRBV7-2 to TRBJ2-1; D is tentatively TRBD1 or TRBD2 (6 bases each). Germline V gives CDR1 SGHTA, CDR2 FQGNSA. The V and J ends lost 0 bases and 7 bases respectively, with 25 bases between them. This CDR3 is built from 19 residues. The CDR3 region has the DNA TGTGCCAGCAGCTTAGCGCGGGGCCTACTTGGGCAGGGGAGTAATGAGCAGTTCTTC. It yields the protein CASSLARGLLGQGSNEQFF.

The rearrangement joins TRBV30 to TRBJ2-7; TRBD2 might be the D (5 bases). V was pared by 1 base and J by 0 bases, with 16 bases between. The CDR3 runs 16 residues. The V gene's germline CDR1 is GTSNPN and CDR2 SVGIG (reference sequence). The CDR3 sequence is CAWSGTRLPRSYEQYF. The CDR3 region has the DNA TGTGCCTGGAGTGGTACTCGACTACCCCGCTCCTACGAGCAGTACTTC.

This clonotype was found a few times. One base away lies a much larger clone, so this may be a sequencing read error. The V gene is TRBV12-3 or TRBV12-4, the J gene TRBJ2-3; the D gene is possibly TRBD1 (6 bases). This CDR3 is 13 amino acids long. CDR3 loop: CASNRELGDTQYF. The CDR3, as DNA: TGTGCTTCCAACAGGGAGCTCGGGGATACGCAGTATTTT.

This clonotype was picked up a small number of times. A single base separates this from a much larger clone, so it may be a read error. This CDR3 is missing its conserved last phenylalanine or tryptophan, likely due to a read error. J is TRBJ2-1 and V is TRBV12-3 or TRBV12-4; tentative D call: TRBD2 (6 bases). Trimming left V 6 bases short and J 5 bases short, with 11 bases between. This CDR3 region has 13 residues. The CDR3 nucleotides read TGTGCCAGCAGAATTAGCGGCGACAATGAGCAGTTCGTC. As protein: CASRISGDNEQFV.

This rearrangement joins TRBV20-1 to TRBJ1-4; D call uncertain. This CDR3 has 12 amino acids. V shed 8 bases and J shed 4 bases, with 11 bases lying between them. CDR1 DFQATT and CDR2 SNEGSKA come from the germline V gene (reference sequence). The DNA for the CDR3 is TGCAGTTCAGGCCCAGATAATGAAAAACTGTTTTTT. Amino acid sequence: CSSGPDNEKLFF.

To note about this clonotype: A read error is possible here, since a much larger clone lies one base away. The rearrangement links TRBV6-2 or TRBV6-3 to TRBJ2-1; possibly TRBD1 or TRBD2 for D (5 bases each). CDR1 MNHEY and CDR2 SVGEGT come from the germline V gene. Trimming removed 6 bases at V and 10 bases at J, with 19 bases between. This CDR3 is 14 amino acids long. The CDR3 is CASSPGASRFEQFF. As DNA, the CDR3 is TGTGCCAGCAGCCCCGGGGCTAGCAGGTTCGAGCAGTTCTTC.